The rows below give T cell receptor beta chains drawn from one sample of a study of OX40 agonist ivuxolimab in advanced cancers. Generated by immunoSEQ multiplex PCR, the TCRdb table keeps only in-frame clones and is missing some. The sample yields tens of thousands of clones, roughly nine tenths seen once. The starting material was CD4+ or CD8+ T cells sorted from blood, obtained in a trial of the OX40 agonist ivuxolimab. The receptors come from an adult with an advanced solid tumor such as melanoma, head and neck, liver or kidney cancer. Each CDR3 is given with its conserved first and last residue. The order of the fields is V gene, D gene, J gene, CDR3 length, clone size, CDR3 DNA, CDR3 protein. D genes are given only for firm matches. Clone size is stated in some rows and not others, as once, few, many or a class when expanded.

TRBV10-2	TRBD2	TRBJ2-5	16	-	TGCGCCAGCAGTACCGGGACTAGCGGGACCGGTAGGACCCAGTACTTC	CASSTGTSGTGRTQYF
TRBV29-1	TRBD2	TRBJ2-3	16	once	TGCAGCGTTCCTACTAGCGGGAGTATTGTAACAGATACGCAGTATTTT	CSVPTSGSIVTDTQYF
TRBV30	-	TRBJ1-6	15	-	TGTGCCTGGAGTTCCAGGGTTACCTATAATTCACCCCTCCACTTT	CAWSSRVTYNSPLHF
TRBV27	-	TRBJ2-7	17	once	TGTGCCAGCAGTTTACGGGTTGGGGTTACAGGGAGAGACGAGCAGTACTTC	CASSLRVGVTGRDEQYF
TRBV30	-	TRBJ1-2	12	-	TGTGCCTGGAGTGTGGGGGGAGGAGGCTACACCTTC	CAWSVGGGGYTF
TRBV6-1	-	TRBJ2-1	13	-	TGTGCCAGCAAAAGGGATACCTACAATGAGCAGTTCTTC	CASKRDTYNEQFF
TRBV7-2	-	TRBJ1-3	15	-	TGTGCCAGCAGCTTAAGGGCAGTCTCTGGAAACACCATATATTTT	CASSLRAVSGNTIYF
TRBV19	-	TRBJ2-1	14	-	TGTGCCAGTAGTTCGTTCTTTGGGCCCAATGAGCAGTTCTTC	CASSSFFGPNEQFF
TRBV7-9	-	TRBJ1-5	12	-	TGTGCCAGCAGCTCGGCTGGTCAGCCCCAGCATTTT	CASSSAGQPQHF
TRBV7-2	TRBD1	TRBJ1-1	13	-	TGTGCCAGCAGCCGGGACAGGAACACTGAAGCTTTCTTT	CASSRDRNTEAFF
TRBV27	-	TRBJ2-7	15	-	TGTGCCAGCAGTTTCGGACTCGGAAGGACCTACGAGCAGTACTTC	CASSFGLGRTYEQYF
TRBV5-1	TRBD2	TRBJ2-1	15	-	TGCGCCAGCTCAACCGGGACTAGCGGGAGGAAGGAGCAGTTCTTC	CASSTGTSGRKEQFF
TRBV11-3	-	TRBJ2-2	14	-	TGTGCCAGCAGTGACTTAGTCGGGCCCGGGGAGCTGTTTTTT	CASSDLVGPGELFF
TRBV29-1	TRBD1	TRBJ1-1	14	-	TGCAGCGTTGGGACAGGGAATAGACTTGCTGAAGCTTTCTTT	CSVGTGNRLAEAFF
TRBV5-4	TRBD2	TRBJ2-7	16	-	TGTGCCAGCAGCCCGGGGGGGGCGCGGGGGTCCTACGAGCAGTACTTC	CASSPGGARGSYEQYF
TRBV27	TRBD1	TRBJ1-5	17	-	TGTGCCAGCACTTATTACGCCGGGACAGGAGTCAATCAGCCCCAGCATTTT	CASTYYAGTGVNQPQHF
TRBV2	TRBD1	TRBJ1-1	14	-	TGTGCCAGCGACAGGGCGCAGAGGAGCACTGAAGCTTTCTTT	CASDRAQRSTEAFF